The 15 T cell receptor beta chains below were found in one sample sequenced in a study of identical twins. TCRdb redid the calling of the 5' RACE reads with MiXCR, one entry per CDR3 protein. The table records hundreds of thousands of distinct CDR3 sequences, approximately 6.1% of them present only once. The sequenced sample was naive T cells sorted from blood. These receptor sequences come from a man between 18 and 35 years old in good health.

This clonotype showed up many times. Written as DNA, the CDR3 is TGCAGTGCTAGAGACTTAGAAGAGAACACTGAAGCTTTCTTT. It is translated as CSARDLEENTEAFF. This chain uses TRBV20-1 with TRBJ1-1; D is undetermined. The V gene lost 0 bases and the J gene lost 1 base, with 9 bases spanning the gap. This CDR3 spans 14 amino acids. The germline V gene encodes CDR1 DFQATT and CDR2 SNEGSKA (reference sequence).

The rearrangement links TRBV6-2 or TRBV6-3 to TRBJ2-1; 7 bases align to TRBD2. The V segment lost 2 bases and the J segment 4 bases; nucleotides outside the gene matches: 2. Germline-derived CDR1 and CDR2 are MNHEY and SVGEGT. This CDR3 spans 14 amino acids. CDR3 nucleotides: TGTGCCAGCAGTTACCCTAGCGGTTACAATGAGCAGTTCTTC. This encodes CASSYPSGYNEQFF.

This clonotype has only a few counts. The chain couples TRBV6-2 or TRBV6-3 to TRBJ1-2, with D unclear. CDR1 MNHEY and CDR2 SVGEGT come from the germline V gene. The CDR3 runs to 12 residues. V lost 8 bases, J lost 8 bases, and 15 bases lay in between. The CDR3 sequence: CASGGNMGGYTF. DNA for the CDR3: TGTGCCAGCGGCGGGAATATGGGAGGCTACACCTTC.

This clonotype showed up just a few times. The V gene is TRBV4-1, the J gene TRBJ1-4; D remains ambiguous. Germline V CDR1 and CDR2: MGHRA, YSYEKL. The CDR3 is made up of 14 amino acids. Trimming cost V 1 base and J 7 bases, with 10 bases left between them. The CDR3 region has the DNA TGCGCCAGCAGCCAAGTGGCAGACGCTGAAAAACTGTTTTTT. It specifies CASSQVADAEKLFF.

This clonotype was seen repeatedly, ten times or more. V and J are TRBV9 and TRBJ2-3, with 7 bases that match TRBD1. In germline, CDR1 is SGDLS, CDR2 YYNGEE. The CDR3 covers 17 residues. The V and J ends lost 2 bases and 5 bases, in that order; junction bases with no gene match: 14. Here the CDR3 reads CASSVARARQGVDTQYF. CDR3 DNA sequence: TGTGCCAGCAGCGTGGCTCGGGCCCGACAGGGAGTAGATACGCAGTATTTT.

The chain uses TRBV14 and TRBJ2-7; D unclear. This CDR3 region has 13 residues. Germline V lookup: CDR1 SGHDN, CDR2 FVKESK. Trimming stripped 1 base from V and 7 bases from J, with 11 bases between. The CDR3 loop is CASSQGRLWEQYF. The CDR3, as DNA: TGTGCCAGCAGCCAAGGACGCCTTTGGGAGCAGTACTTC.

This clonotype was seen a handful of times. V is TRBV12-3 or TRBV12-4 and J is TRBJ1-5; 9 nucleotides align to TRBD1. The length of the CDR3 is 15 residues. V gave up 5 bases and J gave up 2 bases; unmatched junction bases: 4. The CDR3 DNA sequence: TGTGCCAGCAGTCACAGGGGGCGAGGCAATCAGCCCCAGCATTTT. This translates into CASSHRGRGNQPQHF.

This clonotype was observed many times. J is TRBJ2-7 and V is TRBV29-1; D call uncertain. The CDR3 has 11 residues. Germline V gene lookup returns CDR1 SQVTM and CDR2 ANQGSEA. The V end was cut by 6 bases, the J end by 2 bases, with 8 bases between. The DNA of the CDR3 is TGCAGCGTGACCGAGACCTACGAGCAGTACTTC. Protein: CSVTETYEQYF.

The table lists this clonotype with a few counts. This chain uses TRBV7-8 with TRBJ2-3, with 14 bases aligning to TRBD2. The CDR3 totals 17 residues. The V gene end was trimmed by 4 bases and the J gene end by 4 bases; junction bases not matched to a gene: 7. Germline V gene sequence: CDR1 SGHVS, CDR2 FQNEAQ. CDR3 bases: TGTGCCAGCAGCTCTCCTAGACTAGCGGGAGGGCCAGATACGCAGTATTTT. It translates to CASSSPRLAGGPDTQYF.

This clonotype has only a few counts. J is TRBJ2-1 and V is TRBV7-9; D is tentatively TRBD1 or TRBD2 (5 bases each). Between the trimmed V and J ends, which lost 6 bases and 13 bases, there was a span of 19 bases. The CDR3 has 13 amino acids. Germline V gene lookup returns CDR1 SEHNR and CDR2 FQNEAQ (reference sequence). CDR3 coding DNA: TGTGCCAGCAGGTATAGGGACGGATCCAGCCAGTTCTTC. Its translation: CASRYRDGSSQFF.

This clonotype was detected many times. This chain links TRBV12-3 or TRBV12-4 with TRBJ2-3, with D possibly being TRBD1 (6 bases). The CDR3 contains 15 residues. The V and J ends lost 3 bases and 0 bases respectively, with 10 bases between them. The CDR3 spells CASSFGQLSTDTQYF. CDR3 bases: TGTGCCAGCAGTTTTGGACAGCTTAGCACAGATACGCAGTATTTT.

This rearrangement joins TRBV29-1 to TRBJ1-2; D unresolved. V was cut by 5 bases and J by 7 bases, with 8 bases left in between. CDR3 length: 10 amino acids. Per germline, CDR1 SQVTM and CDR2 ANQGSEA. CDR3: CSVRNSGYTF. The CDR3 nucleotides read TGCAGCGTTCGAAATAGTGGCTACACCTTC.

This clonotype occurred a few times. This chain uses TRBV28 with TRBJ2-5; D remains unclear. This CDR3 spans 15 amino acids. With 4 bases removed from V and 1 base from J, the gap between germline ends came to 13 bases. CDR1 is MDHEN and CDR2 is SYDVKM in the germline V gene. The CDR3 region has the DNA TGTGCCAGCAGTTCCTGGCCTGACGGCCAAGAGACCCAGTACTTC. As protein: CASSSWPDGQETQYF. Looking up the rest from reference TRBV28 and TRBJ2-5 gives the full variable domain: DVKVTQSSRYLVKRTGEKVFLECVQDMDHENMFWYRQDPGLGLRLIYFSYDVKMKEKGDIPEGYSVSREKKERFSLILESASTNQTSMYLCASSSWPDGQETQYFGPGTRLLVL.

This clonotype was seen many times. The V and J genes are TRBV20-1 and TRBJ2-5, with D unclear. The germline gives CDR1 DFQATT, CDR2 SNEGSKA (reference sequence). Trimming left V 3 bases short and J 3 bases short, with 2 bases between. The CDR3 runs 10 residues. The CDR3 DNA reads TGCAGTGCTAGGAAAGAGACCCAGTACTTC. Its translation: CSARKETQYF.

This clonotype occurred many times. The chain carries TRBV9 and TRBJ2-1; 7 bases fit TRBD2. CDR1 is SGDLS and CDR2 is YYNGEE in the germline V gene. The CDR3 is made up of 16 amino acids. V gave up 4 bases and J gave up 2 bases; unmatched junction bases: 9. CDR3 residues: CASSSGGGLAYNEQFF. In DNA form, the CDR3 reads TGTGCCAGCAGCTCGGGAGGTGGATTAGCCTACAATGAGCAGTTCTTC.